This is a list of T cell receptor beta chains from one sample in a study of blood T cells in healthy people across ages. One entry per CDR3 protein, called by TCRdb with MiXCR from the 5' RACE reads. The sample has hundreds of thousands of distinct CDR3 sequences; about 61% are singletons. The sequenced sample consisted of blood. The receptors here all came from a man aged 35 to 55 in good health. Both conserved end residues are part of each CDR3. A D gene is named only where the DNA matches it firmly. Size values are once, few and many counts, or a class for expanded clones, and some rows have none.

d_gene	v_gene	abundance	len	j_gene	CDR3aa	CDR3nt
TRBD1	TRBV5-1	-	16	TRBJ2-4	CASSSGTGIAKNIQYF	TGCGCCAGCAGCTCCGGGACAGGGATTGCCAAAAACATTCAGTACTTC
-	TRBV5-1	few	15	TRBJ2-2	CASSLAVGTIGELFF	TGCGCCAGCAGCTTGGCCGTGGGAACGATCGGGGAGCTGTTTTTT
-	TRBV20-1	-	17	TRBJ2-7	CSARPLGGRAVSYEQYF	TGCAGTGCTAGACCCTTGGGGGGACGAGCGGTCTCCTACGAGCAGTACTTC
TRBD2	TRBV6-1	-	15	TRBJ2-5	CASSERGLVSETQYF	TGTGCCAGCAGCGAACGCGGACTAGTATCTGAGACCCAGTACTTC
-	TRBV6-2/TRBV6-3	-	15	TRBJ1-1	CASSYSESLNTEAFF	TGTGCCAGCAGTTACTCAGAGTCCTTGAACACTGAAGCTTTCTTT
-	TRBV20-1	-	17	TRBJ2-7	CSARDPQGASPVGAQYF	TGCAGTGCTAGAGATCCTCAAGGGGCCTCCCCCGTTGGGGCCCAGTACTTC
-	TRBV29-1	-	15	TRBJ2-5	CSVEVVAVNQETQYF	TGCAGCGTTGAGGTCGTGGCAGTCAATCAGGAGACCCAGTACTTC
TRBD2	TRBV20-1	few	16	TRBJ2-5	CSARDRTSGIRETQYF	TGCAGTGCTAGAGACCGGACTAGCGGGATTCGAGAGACCCAGTACTTC
TRBD1	TRBV20-1	few	13	TRBJ2-4	CSAIGTAKNIQYF	TGCAGTGCTATCGGGACAGCAAAAAACATTCAGTACTTC
-	TRBV4-2	-	13	TRBJ2-5	CASSPQARATRYF	TGTGCCAGCAGCCCCCAGGCCAGGGCAACCCGGTACTTC
-	TRBV20-1	once	12	TRBJ2-7	CSVEDQAYEQYF	TGCAGCGTAGAGGACCAGGCCTACGAGCAGTACTTC
TRBD1	TRBV12-3/TRBV12-4	-	14	TRBJ1-2	CASSWTGGEDGYTF	TGTGCCAGCAGTTGGACAGGGGGTGAAGATGGCTACACCTTC
-	TRBV6-5	-	17	TRBJ2-5	CASSYSRRQGLGETQYF	TGTGCCAGCAGTTACTCGAGACGCCAGGGGCTAGGGGAGACCCAGTACTTC
TRBD2	TRBV5-1	-	13	TRBJ2-7	CTSSFSGSGEQYF	TGCACCAGCAGCTTTAGCGGGAGTGGCGAGCAGTACTTC
-	TRBV7-9	many	14	TRBJ1-1	CASSLSGGDTEAFF	TGTGCCAGCAGCTTGTCTGGAGGAGATACTGAAGCTTTCTTT
-	TRBV6-5	-	14	TRBJ2-4	CASSRGLSRDIQYF	TGTGCCAGCAGCCGAGGCCTATCCCGTGACATTCAGTACTTC
-	TRBV14	-	12	TRBJ2-1	CASSQLGPEQFF	TGTGCCAGCAGCCAACTTGGGCCTGAGCAGTTCTTC
-	TRBV7-9	few	17	TRBJ2-3	CASSSTLTGRGSDTQYF	TGTGCCAGCAGCTCGACTTTGACGGGGCGTGGATCTGATACGCAGTATTTT
TRBD1	TRBV29-1	-	13	TRBJ2-2	CSAVTGGTGELFF	TGCAGCGCTGTGACAGGGGGAACCGGGGAGCTGTTTTTT
TRBD2	TRBV20-1	-	14	TRBJ2-1	CSARSGRGINEQFF	TGCAGTGCTAGAAGCGGGAGAGGGATAAATGAGCAGTTCTTC
TRBD2	TRBV5-1	few	19	TRBJ2-3	CASSRLGLAGATSTDTQYF	TGCGCCAGCAGCCGACTGGGACTAGCGGGGGCTACTAGCACAGATACGCAGTATTTT
TRBD1	TRBV6-4	once	14	TRBJ1-1	CASSDAQGDTEAFF	TGTGCCAGCAGTGACGCGCAGGGGGATACTGAAGCTTTCTTT
-	TRBV3-1	-	14	TRBJ2-5	CASSLSVSGETQYF	TGTGCCAGCAGCCTGAGCGTGTCGGGGGAGACCCAGTACTTC
TRBD1	TRBV9	-	16	TRBJ2-7	CASSTGDRGPYNEQYF	TGTGCCAGCAGCACGGGAGACAGGGGGCCCTACAATGAGCAGTACTTC